Below, 9 T cell receptor beta chains from the same sample are listed, as sequenced in a study of blood T cell repertoires in COVID-19. The repertoire was sequenced with immunoSEQ multiplex PCR; TCRdb's copy has only in-frame clones and lacks some. The table has around 130,000 clones, approximately 86% seen once; the top ten hold over 5%. The specimen was peripheral blood. The receptors shown here come from a human donor in a cohort sampled during active COVID-19.

The chain joins TRBV7-9 to TRBJ1-1; 8 bases fit TRBD1. This CDR3 is 16 amino acids long. Germline V lookup: CDR1 SEHNR, CDR2 FQNEAQ (reference sequence). The junction had 13 bases not matched to a gene; V was cut back by 8 bases and J by 2 bases. CDR3: CASWTGNEGVNTEAFF. As DNA, the CDR3 is TGTGCCAGCTGGACAGGGAATGAGGGGGTTAACACTGAAGCTTTCTTT. The variable domain in full, with the rest retrieved from reference TRBV7-9 and TRBJ1-1, is DTGVSQNPRHKITKRGQNVTFRCDPISEHNRLYWYRQTLGQGPEFLTYFQNEAQLEKSRLLSDRFSAERPKGSFSTLEIQRTEQGDSAMYLCASWTGNEGVNTEAFFGQGTRLTVV.

The J gene is TRBJ2-4, the V gene TRBV14, with D perhaps TRBD2 (5 bases). Trimming cost V 0 bases and J 8 bases, with 14 bases left between them. The CDR3 totals 15 residues. The germline CDR1 and CDR2 sequences are SGHDN and FVKESK. The CDR3 DNA sequence: TGTGCCAGCAGCCAAGAAGCCTCCTGGGGAGACATTCAGTACTTC. It is translated as CASSQEASWGDIQYF.

This rearrangement joins TRBV15 to TRBJ2-7; TRBD1 aligns across 7 bases. V dropped 0 bases and J dropped 0; count of bases not matched to a gene: 11. Germline assignment: CDR1 LNHNV and CDR2 YYDKDF (reference sequence). The CDR3 contains 18 residues. CDR3 sequence reads: CATSRDEGTEFNSYEQYF. As DNA, the CDR3 is TGTGCCACCAGCAGAGATGAGGGGACAGAGTTTAACTCCTACGAGCAGTACTTC.

The V call is TRBV28, the J call TRBJ1-5; possible D gene TRBD1, 6 bases. This CDR3 contains 15 residues. In germline, CDR1 is MDHEN, CDR2 SYDVKM. With 5 bases removed from V and 2 bases from J, the gap between germline ends came to 13 bases. This CDR3 is CASSVQGRRNQPQHF. The CDR3 DNA is TGTGCCAGCAGTGTACAGGGAAGGCGCAATCAGCCCCAGCATTTT.

The rearrangement uses TRBV28 and TRBJ1-2; 8 bases match TRBD1. Germline CDR1 is MDHEN and CDR2 is SYDVKM. The CDR3 spans 16 residues. The ends lost 7 bases at V and 8 bases at J; junction bases unmatched: 18. The CDR3 here is CASTVLATGARKGYTF. Here the CDR3 DNA reads TGTGCCAGCACGGTTTTGGCGACAGGGGCGCGGAAAGGCTACACCTTC.

This chain uses TRBV5-1 with TRBJ2-3; 8 positions match TRBD1. Germline values: CDR1 SGHRS, CDR2 YFSETQ. Trimming took 2 bases from V and 5 from J; bases not matched to a gene: 4. The CDR3 has 14 residues. CDR3 in DNA: TGCGCCAGCAGCTTAGGACAGGGTGGAGATACGCAGTATTTT. It encodes CASSLGQGGDTQYF. Full variable domain (rest looked up from reference TRBV5-1 and TRBJ2-3): KAGVTQTPRYLIKTRGQQVTLSCSPISGHRSVSWYQQTPGQGLQFLFEYFSETQRNKGNFPGRFSGRQFSNSRSEMNVSTLELGDSALYLCASSLGQGGDTQYFGPGTRLTVL.

The rearrangement uses TRBV9 and TRBJ2-5, with 7 bases aligning to TRBD2. Per germline, CDR1 SGDLS and CDR2 YYNGEE. V shed 3 bases, J shed 4 bases, and the junction held 9 bases outside the gene matches. The CDR3 consists of 15 residues. CDR3 residues: CASSAGLREGETQYF. The CDR3 DNA reads TGTGCCAGCAGCGCCGGACTCAGGGAGGGAGAGACCCAGTACTTC.

This chain links TRBV19 with TRBJ2-7; D may be TRBD1 (6 bases). The germline CDR1 and CDR2 sequences are LNHDA and SQIVND (reference sequence). Trimming took 5 bases from V and 3 from J, leaving 8 bases between them. There are 12 residues in the CDR3. In nucleotides, the CDR3 is TGTGCCAGTAGTCCGGACAGCTACGAGCAGTACTTC. It is translated as CASSPDSYEQYF.

V and J are TRBV3-1 (or the pseudogene TRBV3-2) and TRBJ2-5, with 10 bases fitting TRBD2. The CDR3 consists of 16 residues. CDR1 and CDR2 from the germline V gene are LGHDT and YNNKEL (reference sequence). V lost 0 bases to trimming and J lost 5 bases; unmatched junction nucleotides: 6. The CDR3 coding sequence is TGTGCCAGCAGCCAAGATACTAGCGGGGTGTTGGAGACCCAGTACTTC. Encoded protein: CASSQDTSGVLETQYF.